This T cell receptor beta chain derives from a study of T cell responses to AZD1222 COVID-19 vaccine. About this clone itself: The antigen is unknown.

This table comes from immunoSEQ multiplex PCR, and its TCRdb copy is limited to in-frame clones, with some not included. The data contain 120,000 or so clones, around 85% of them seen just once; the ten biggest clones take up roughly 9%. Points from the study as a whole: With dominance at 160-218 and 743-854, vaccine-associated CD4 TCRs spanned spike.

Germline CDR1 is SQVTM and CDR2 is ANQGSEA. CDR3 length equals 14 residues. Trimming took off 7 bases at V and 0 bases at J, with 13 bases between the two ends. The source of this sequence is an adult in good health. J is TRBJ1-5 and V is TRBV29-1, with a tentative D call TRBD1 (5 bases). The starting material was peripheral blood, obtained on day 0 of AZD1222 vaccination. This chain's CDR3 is CSARWGDSNQPQHF. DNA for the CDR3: TGCAGCGCTCGATGGGGGGATAGCAATCAGCCCCAGCATTTT.